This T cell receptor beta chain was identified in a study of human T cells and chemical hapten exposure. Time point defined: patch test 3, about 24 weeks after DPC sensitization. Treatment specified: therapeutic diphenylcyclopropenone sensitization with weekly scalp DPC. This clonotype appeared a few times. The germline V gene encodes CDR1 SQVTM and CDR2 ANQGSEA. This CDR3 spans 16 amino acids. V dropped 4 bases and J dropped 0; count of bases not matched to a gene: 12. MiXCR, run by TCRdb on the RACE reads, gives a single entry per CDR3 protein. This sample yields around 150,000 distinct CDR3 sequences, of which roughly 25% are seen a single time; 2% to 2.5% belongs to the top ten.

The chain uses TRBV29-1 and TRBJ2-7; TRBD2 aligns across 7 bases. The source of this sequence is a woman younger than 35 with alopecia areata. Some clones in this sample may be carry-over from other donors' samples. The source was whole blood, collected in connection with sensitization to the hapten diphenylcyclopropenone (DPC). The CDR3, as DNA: TGCAGCGTTGTGGTAACTAGCGCAATGACCTCCTACGAGCAGTACTTC. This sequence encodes CSVVVTSAMTSYEQYF.